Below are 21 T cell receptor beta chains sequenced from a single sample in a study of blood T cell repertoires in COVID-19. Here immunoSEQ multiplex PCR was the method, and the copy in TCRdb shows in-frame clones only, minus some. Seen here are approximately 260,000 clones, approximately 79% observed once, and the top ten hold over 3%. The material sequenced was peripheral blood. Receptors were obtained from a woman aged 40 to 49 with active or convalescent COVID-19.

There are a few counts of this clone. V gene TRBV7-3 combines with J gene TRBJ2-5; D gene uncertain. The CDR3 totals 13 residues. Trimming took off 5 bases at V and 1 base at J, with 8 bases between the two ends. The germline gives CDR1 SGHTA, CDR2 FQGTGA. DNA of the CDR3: TGTGCCAGCAGCCCGCAGATCCAAGAGACCCAGTACTTC. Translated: CASSPQIQETQYF.

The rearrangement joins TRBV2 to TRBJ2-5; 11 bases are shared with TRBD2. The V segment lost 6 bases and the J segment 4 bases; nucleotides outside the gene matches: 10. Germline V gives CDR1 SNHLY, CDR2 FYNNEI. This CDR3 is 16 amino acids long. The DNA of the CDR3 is TGTGCCAGCAGCGGGGATAGCGGGGGGGTCGGAGAGACCCAGTACTTC. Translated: CASSGDSGGVGETQYF.

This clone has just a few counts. Here the CDR3 reads CASSPDSRWGGELFF. Here the CDR3 DNA reads TGTGCCAGCAGCCCGGACAGCCGGTGGGGCGGGGAGCTGTTTTTT. The rearrangement uses TRBV11-2 and TRBJ2-2; weak D call: TRBD1 (6 bases). Trimming took off 5 bases at V and 7 bases at J, with 17 bases between the two ends. This CDR3 has 15 amino acids. CDR1 is SGHAT, CDR2 FQNNGV, per germline.

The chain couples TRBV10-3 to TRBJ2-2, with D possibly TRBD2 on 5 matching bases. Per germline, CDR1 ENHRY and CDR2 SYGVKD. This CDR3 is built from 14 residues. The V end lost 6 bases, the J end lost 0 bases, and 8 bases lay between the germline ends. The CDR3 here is CAISGVTNTGELFF. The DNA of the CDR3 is TGTGCCATCAGCGGGGTGACGAACACCGGGGAGCTGTTTTTT.

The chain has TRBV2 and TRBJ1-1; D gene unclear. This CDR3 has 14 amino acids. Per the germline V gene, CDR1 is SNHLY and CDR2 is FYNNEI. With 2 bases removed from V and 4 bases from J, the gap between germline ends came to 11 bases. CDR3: CASSEQALPTEAFF. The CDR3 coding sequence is TGTGCCAGCAGTGAACAGGCCCTGCCCACTGAAGCTTTCTTT.

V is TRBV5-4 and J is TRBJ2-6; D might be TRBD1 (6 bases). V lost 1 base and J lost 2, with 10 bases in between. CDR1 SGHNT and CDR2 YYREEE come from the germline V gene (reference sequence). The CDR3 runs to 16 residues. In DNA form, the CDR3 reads TGTGCCAGCAGCTTGACTACAGGGACTGGGGCCAACGTCCTGACTTTC. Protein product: CASSLTTGTGANVLTF.

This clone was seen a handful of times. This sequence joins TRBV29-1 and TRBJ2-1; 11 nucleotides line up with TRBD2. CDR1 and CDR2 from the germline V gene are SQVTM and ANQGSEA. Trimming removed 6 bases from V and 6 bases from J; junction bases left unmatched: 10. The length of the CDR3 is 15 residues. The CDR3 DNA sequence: TGCAGCGTCGAAAGGGGTAGCGGGGGGGCCAATGAGCAGTTCTTC. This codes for CSVERGSGGANEQFF.

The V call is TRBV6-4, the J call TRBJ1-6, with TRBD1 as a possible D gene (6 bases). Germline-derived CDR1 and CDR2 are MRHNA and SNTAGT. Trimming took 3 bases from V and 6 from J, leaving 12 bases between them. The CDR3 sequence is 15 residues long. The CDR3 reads CASSEFGQTNSPLHF. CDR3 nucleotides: TGTGCCAGCAGTGAATTCGGACAGACTAATTCACCCCTCCACTTT.

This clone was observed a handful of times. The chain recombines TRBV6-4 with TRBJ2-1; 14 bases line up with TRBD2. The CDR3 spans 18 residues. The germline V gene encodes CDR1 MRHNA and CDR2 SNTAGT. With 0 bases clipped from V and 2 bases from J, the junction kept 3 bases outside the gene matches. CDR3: CASSDSTSGGAAYNEQFF. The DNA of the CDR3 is TGTGCCAGCAGTGACTCGACTAGCGGGGGGGCCGCCTACAATGAGCAGTTCTTC.

CDR3 DNA: TGTGCCAGCAGCCAATTCGCTCCAGGCCAACCGTATTTT. Translating gives CASSQFAPGQPYF. The rearrangement uses TRBV16 and TRBJ2-3; D is unresolved. The CDR3 contains 13 residues. V was clipped by 1 base and J by 14 bases, with 16 bases between them. Per germline, CDR1 KGHSY and CDR2 FQNENV.

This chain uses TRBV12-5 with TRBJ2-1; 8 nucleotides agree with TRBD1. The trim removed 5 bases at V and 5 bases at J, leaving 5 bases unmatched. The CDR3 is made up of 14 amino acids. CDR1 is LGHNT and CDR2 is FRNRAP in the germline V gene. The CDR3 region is CASGRTGGNNEQFF. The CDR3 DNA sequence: TGTGCTAGTGGTCGCACAGGGGGGAACAATGAGCAGTTCTTC.

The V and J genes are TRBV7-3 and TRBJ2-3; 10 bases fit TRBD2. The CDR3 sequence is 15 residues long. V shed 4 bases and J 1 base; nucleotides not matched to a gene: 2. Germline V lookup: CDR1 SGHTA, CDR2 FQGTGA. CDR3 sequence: CASSYLAGGTDTQYF. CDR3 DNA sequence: TGTGCCAGCAGCTACCTAGCGGGGGGCACAGATACGCAGTATTTT.

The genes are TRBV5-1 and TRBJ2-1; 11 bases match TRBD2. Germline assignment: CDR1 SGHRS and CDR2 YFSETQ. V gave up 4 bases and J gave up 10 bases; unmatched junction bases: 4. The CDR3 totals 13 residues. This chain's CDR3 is CASSLSGGGEQFF. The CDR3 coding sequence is TGCGCCAGCAGCCTTAGCGGGGGGGGCGAGCAGTTCTTC. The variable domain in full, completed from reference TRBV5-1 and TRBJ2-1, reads KAGVTQTPRYLIKTRGQQVTLSCSPISGHRSVSWYQQTPGQGLQFLFEYFSETQRNKGNFPGRFSGRQFSNSRSEMNVSTLELGDSALYLCASSLSGGGEQFFGPGTRLTVL.

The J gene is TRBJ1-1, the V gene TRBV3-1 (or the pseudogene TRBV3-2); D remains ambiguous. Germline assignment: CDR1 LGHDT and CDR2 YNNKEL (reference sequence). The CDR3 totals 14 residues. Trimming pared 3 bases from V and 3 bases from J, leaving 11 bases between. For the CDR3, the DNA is TGTGCCAGCAGCCAGATCGGCGGGGACACTGAAGCTTTCTTT. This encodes CASSQIGGDTEAFF.

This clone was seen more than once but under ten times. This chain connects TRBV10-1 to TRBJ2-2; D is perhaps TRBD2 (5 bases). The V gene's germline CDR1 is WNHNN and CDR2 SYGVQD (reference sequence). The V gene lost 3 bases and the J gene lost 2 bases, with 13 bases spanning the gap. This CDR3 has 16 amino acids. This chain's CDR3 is CASSDRGAANTGELFF. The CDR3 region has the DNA TGCGCCAGCAGTGATCGAGGAGCGGCTAACACCGGGGAGCTGTTTTTT.

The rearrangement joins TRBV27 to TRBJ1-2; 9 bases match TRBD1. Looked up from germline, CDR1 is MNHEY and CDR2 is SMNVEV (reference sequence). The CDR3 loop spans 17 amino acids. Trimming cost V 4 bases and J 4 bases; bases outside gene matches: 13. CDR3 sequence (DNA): TGTGCCAGCAGTTCCTTACCCCGGGACAGGGCCCTCTATGGCTACACCTTC. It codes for CASSSLPRDRALYGYTF.

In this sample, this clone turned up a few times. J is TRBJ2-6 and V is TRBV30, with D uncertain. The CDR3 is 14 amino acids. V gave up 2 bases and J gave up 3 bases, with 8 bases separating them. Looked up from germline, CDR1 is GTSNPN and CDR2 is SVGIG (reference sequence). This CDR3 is CAWSLAVGANVLTF. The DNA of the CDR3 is TGTGCCTGGAGTTTGGCGGTTGGGGCCAACGTCCTGACTTTC.

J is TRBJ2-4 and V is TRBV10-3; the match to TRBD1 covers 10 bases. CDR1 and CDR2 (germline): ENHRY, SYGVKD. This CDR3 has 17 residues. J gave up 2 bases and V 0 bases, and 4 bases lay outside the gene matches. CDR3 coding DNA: TGTGCCATCAGTGAGTCGAAGGGACAGGGGCCCAAAAACATTCAGTACTTC. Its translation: CAISESKGQGPKNIQYF.

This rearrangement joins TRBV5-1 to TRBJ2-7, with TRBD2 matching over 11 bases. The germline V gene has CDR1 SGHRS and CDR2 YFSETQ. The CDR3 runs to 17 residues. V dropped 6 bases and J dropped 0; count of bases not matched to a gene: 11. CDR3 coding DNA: TGCGCCAGCAACCACGGACTAGCGGGCGGGAGCTCCTACGAGCAGTACTTC. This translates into CASNHGLAGGSSYEQYF.

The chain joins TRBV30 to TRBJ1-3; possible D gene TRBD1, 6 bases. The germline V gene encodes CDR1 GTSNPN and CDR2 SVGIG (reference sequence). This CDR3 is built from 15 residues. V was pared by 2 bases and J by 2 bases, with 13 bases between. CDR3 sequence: CAWSPPGTPGNTIYF. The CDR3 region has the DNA TGTGCCTGGAGTCCCCCAGGGACACCTGGAAACACCATATATTTT.

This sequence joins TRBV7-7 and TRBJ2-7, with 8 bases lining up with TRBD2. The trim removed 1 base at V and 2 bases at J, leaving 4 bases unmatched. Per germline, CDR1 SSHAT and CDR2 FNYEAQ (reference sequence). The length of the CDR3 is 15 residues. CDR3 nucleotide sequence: TGTGCCAGCAGCTTAGTCTTCGGGGGGGCCTACGAGCAGTACTTC. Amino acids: CASSLVFGGAYEQYF.